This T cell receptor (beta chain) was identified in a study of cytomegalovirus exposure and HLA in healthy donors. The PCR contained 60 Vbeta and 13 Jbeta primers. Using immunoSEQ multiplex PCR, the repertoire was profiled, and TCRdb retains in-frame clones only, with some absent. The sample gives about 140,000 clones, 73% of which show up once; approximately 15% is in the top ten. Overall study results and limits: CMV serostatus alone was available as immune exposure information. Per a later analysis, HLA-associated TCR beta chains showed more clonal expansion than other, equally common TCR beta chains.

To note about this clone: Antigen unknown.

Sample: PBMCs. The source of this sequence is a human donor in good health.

The DNA of the CDR3 is TGTGCCAGCAGTGACCCGGGACTAGCGAATGAGCAGTTCTTC. This translates into CASSDPGLANEQFF. The chain recombines TRBV25-1 with TRBJ2-1, with 10 nucleotides matching TRBD2. Per germline, CDR1 MGHDK and CDR2 SYGVNS. The J segment lost 7 bases and the V segment lost 3 bases, leaving 3 bases of the junction unmatched. The CDR3 spans 14 residues. The full variable domain, completed using reference TRBV25-1 and TRBJ2-1, is EADIYQTPRYLVIGTGKKITLECSQTMGHDKMYWYQQDPGMELHLIHYSYGVNSTEKGDLSSESTVSRIRTEHFPLTLESARPSHTSQYLCASSDPGLANEQFFGPGTRLTVL.